This TCR beta chain was captured by sequencing in a study of blood T cell repertoires in COVID-19. Study-wide background: The United States, Italy and Spain supplied acute and convalescent COVID-19 samples. The cDNA or gDNA used as material had been derived from T cells, B-cell-depleted T cells, or PBMCs.

Seattle enrolled patients during active infection and tracked them longitudinally. In the original workflow: Scientists estimated how many nucleated cells there were by amplifying reference gene primers. This table comes from immunoSEQ multiplex PCR, and its TCRdb copy is limited to in-frame clones, with some not included. V, J and clone size were drawn from that table, and D and trimming were deduced from the DNA. The sample contains 150,000 to 200,000 clones, roughly 81% of which appear only once. The CDR3 runs 14 residues. Losses at the gene ends were 2 bases for V and 7 bases for J; bases not matched to a gene: 6. CDR1 is SGHKS, CDR2 YYEKEE, per germline (reference sequence).

The sequenced sample consisted of peripheral blood. The rearrangement uses TRBV5-5 and TRBJ2-1; 7 nucleotides align to TRBD1. This TCR was recovered from an elderly woman with COVID-19, enrolled during active disease. CDR3 region: CASSFGTVLNEQFF. CDR3 coding DNA: TGTGCCAGCAGCTTTGGGACAGTCTTGAATGAGCAGTTCTTC.